The present TCR beta chain was sequenced within a study of molecular identifiers for immune sequencing clone quantification. This clonotype appeared many times. Naive CD8 T cells underwent sorting with the CD8+CD4-CCR7+CD45RA+ definition. The germline gives CDR1 LGHDT, CDR2 YNNKEL (reference sequence). This CDR3 has 16 amino acids. The ends lost 4 bases at V and 4 bases at J; junction bases unmatched: 10. Previously published methods and listed TCR primers were used for the bulk TCR libraries. MiXCR was run by TCRdb on the PCR reads, yielding one entry per CDR3 protein. Altogether about 40,000 distinct CDR3 sequences are present, nearly 25% being singletons, with the ten largest covering around 0.96%.

The receptor was derived from a human donor in good health. Some libraries in this study had Jurkat cell RNA spiked in. The sequenced sample consisted of naive CD8+ T cells from blood, with Jurkat cell RNA spiked in. This sample's subset: FACS-sorted CD8+CD4-CCR7+CD45RA+ naive T cells. The genes are TRBV3-1 and TRBJ2-1; 7 bases agree with TRBD2. The DNA of the CDR3 is TGTGCCAGCAGCCTCGACACCACTAGCGTTTACAATGAGCAGTTCTTC. Protein: CASSLDTTSVYNEQFF.